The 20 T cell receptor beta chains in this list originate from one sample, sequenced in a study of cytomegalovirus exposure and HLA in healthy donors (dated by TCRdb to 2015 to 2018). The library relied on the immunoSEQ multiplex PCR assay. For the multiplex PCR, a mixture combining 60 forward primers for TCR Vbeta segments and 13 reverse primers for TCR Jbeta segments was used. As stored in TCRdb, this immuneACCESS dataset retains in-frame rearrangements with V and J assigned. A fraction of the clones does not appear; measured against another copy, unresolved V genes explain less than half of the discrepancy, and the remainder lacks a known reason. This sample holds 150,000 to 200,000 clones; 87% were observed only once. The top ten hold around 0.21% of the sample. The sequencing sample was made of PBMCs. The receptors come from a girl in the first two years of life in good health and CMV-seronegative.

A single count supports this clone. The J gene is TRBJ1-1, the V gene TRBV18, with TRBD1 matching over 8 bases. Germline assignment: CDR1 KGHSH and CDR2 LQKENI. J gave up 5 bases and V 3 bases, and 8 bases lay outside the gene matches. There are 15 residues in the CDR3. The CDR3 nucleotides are TGTGCCAGCTCACCTCAACAGGGGGATGGGACTGAAGCTTTCTTT. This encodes CASSPQQGDGTEAFF. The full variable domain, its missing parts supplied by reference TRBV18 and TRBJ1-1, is NAGVMQNPRHLVRRRGQEARLRCSPMKGHSHVYWYRQLPEEGLKFMVYLQKENIIDESGMPKERFSAEFPKEGPSILRIQQVVRGDSAAYFCASSPQQGDGTEAFFGQGTRLTVV.

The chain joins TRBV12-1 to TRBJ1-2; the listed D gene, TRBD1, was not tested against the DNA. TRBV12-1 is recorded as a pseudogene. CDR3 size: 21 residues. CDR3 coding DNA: TGTGCCAGCAGCTTTGCTCGACCCCCCGGGACAGGGACCTACGCTAACTATGGCTACACCTTC. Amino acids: CASSFARPPGTGTYANYGYTF.

This chain's CDR3 is CASSTSSQTGRGEQFF. The CDR3 DNA reads as TGTGCCAGCAGCACCTCTAGTCAGACAGGGCGAGGTGAGCAGTTCTTC. The chain is built from TRBV4-2 and TRBJ2-1; 7 positions match TRBD1. This CDR3 is built from 16 residues. In germline, CDR1 is LGHNA, CDR2 YNFKEQ. V trimming: 5 bases; J trimming: 9 bases; junction bases outside the gene matches: 16.

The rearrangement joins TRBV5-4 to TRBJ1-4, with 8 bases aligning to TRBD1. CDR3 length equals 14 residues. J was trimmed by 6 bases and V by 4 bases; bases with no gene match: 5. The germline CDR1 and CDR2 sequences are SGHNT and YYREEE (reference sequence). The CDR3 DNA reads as TGTGCCAGCAGCCAGGGGGCAAGTGATGAAAAACTGTTTTTT. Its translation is CASSQGASDEKLFF.

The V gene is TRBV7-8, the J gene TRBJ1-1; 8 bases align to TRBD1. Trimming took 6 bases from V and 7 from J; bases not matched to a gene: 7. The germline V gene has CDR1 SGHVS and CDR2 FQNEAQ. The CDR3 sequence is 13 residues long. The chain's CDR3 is CASRSGTGLEAFF. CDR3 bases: TGTGCCAGCAGATCCGGGACAGGACTTGAAGCTTTCTTT. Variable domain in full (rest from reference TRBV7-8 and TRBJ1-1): GAGVSQSPRYKVAKRGQDVALRCDPISGHVSLFWYQQALGQGPEFLTYFQNEAQLDKSGLPSDRFFAERPEGSVSTLKIQRTQQEDSAVYLCASRSGTGLEAFFGQGTRLTVV.

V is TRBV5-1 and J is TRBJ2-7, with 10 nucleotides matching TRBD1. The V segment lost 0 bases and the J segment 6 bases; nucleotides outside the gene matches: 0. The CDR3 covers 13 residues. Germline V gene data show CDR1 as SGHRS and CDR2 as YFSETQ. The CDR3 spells CASSLGDRGEQYF. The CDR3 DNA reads TGCGCCAGCAGCTTGGGGGACAGGGGCGAGCAGTACTTC. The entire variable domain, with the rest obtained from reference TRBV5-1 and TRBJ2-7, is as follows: KAGVTQTPRYLIKTRGQQVTLSCSPISGHRSVSWYQQTPGQGLQFLFEYFSETQRNKGNFPGRFSGRQFSNSRSEMNVSTLELGDSALYLCASSLGDRGEQYFGPGTRLTVT.

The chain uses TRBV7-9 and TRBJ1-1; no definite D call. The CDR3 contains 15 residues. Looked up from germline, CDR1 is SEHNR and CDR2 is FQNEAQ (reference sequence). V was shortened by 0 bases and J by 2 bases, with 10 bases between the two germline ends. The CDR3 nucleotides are TGTGCCAGCAGCTTAGCGGCAGGAACCAACACTGAAGCTTTCTTT. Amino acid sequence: CASSLAAGTNTEAFF. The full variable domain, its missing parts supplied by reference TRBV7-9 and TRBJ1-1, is DTGVSQNPRHKITKRGQNVTFRCDPISEHNRLYWYRQTLGQGPEFLTYFQNEAQLEKSRLLSDRFSAERPKGSFSTLEIQRTEQGDSAMYLCASSLAAGTNTEAFFGQGTRLTVV.

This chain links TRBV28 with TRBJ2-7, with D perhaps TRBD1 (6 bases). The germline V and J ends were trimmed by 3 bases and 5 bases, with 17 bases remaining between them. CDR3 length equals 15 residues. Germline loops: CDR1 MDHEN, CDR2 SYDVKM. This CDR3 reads CASSFGTLVYDEQYF. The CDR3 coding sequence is TGTGCCAGCAGTTTCGGGACACTCGTCTATGACGAGCAGTACTTC.

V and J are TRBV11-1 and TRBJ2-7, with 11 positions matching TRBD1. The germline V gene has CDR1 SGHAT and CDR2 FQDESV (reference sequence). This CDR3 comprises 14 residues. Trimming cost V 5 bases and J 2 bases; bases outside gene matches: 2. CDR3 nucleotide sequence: TGTGCCAGCAGCCCGGGACAGGGGGCCTACGAGCAGTACTTC. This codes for CASSPGQGAYEQYF.

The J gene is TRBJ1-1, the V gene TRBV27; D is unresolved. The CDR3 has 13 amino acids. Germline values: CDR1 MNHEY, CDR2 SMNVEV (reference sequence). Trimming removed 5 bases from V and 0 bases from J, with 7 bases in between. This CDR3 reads CASSPTVNTEAFF. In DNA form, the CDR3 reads TGTGCCAGCAGTCCAACGGTGAACACTGAAGCTTTCTTT.

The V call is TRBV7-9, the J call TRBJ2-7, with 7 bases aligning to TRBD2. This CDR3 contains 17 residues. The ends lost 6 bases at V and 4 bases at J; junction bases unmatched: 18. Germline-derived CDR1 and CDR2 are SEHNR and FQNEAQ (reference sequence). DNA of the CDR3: TGTGCCAGCAGTGGGGTGTTGCGTCTAGCGGATGAATACGAGCAGTACTTC. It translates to CASSGVLRLADEYEQYF.

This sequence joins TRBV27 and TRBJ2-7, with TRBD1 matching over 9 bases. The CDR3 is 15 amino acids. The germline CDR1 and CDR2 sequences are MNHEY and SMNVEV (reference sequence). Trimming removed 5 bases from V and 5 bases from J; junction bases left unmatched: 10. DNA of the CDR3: TGTGCCAGCAGTCCTTGGGACAGGGCAAATCACGAGCAGTACTTC. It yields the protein CASSPWDRANHEQYF.

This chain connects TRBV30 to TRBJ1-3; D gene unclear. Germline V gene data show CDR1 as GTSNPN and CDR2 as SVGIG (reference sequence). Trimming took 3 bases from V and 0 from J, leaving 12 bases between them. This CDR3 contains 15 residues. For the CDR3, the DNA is TGTGCCTGGAGCTTGGACTCCTACTCTGGAAACACCATATATTTT. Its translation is CAWSLDSYSGNTIYF.

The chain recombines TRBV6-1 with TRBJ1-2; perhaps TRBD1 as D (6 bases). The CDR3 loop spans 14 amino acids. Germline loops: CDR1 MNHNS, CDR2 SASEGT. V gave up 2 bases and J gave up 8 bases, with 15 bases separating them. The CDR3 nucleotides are TGTGCCAGCAGTGAATTTATGGGGGGGCGCGGCTACACCTTC. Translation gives CASSEFMGGRGYTF.

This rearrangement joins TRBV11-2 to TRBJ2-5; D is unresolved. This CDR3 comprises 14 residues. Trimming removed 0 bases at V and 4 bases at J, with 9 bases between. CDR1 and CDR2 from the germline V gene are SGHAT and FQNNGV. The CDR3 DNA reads TGTGCCAGCAGCTTAGAGTACACTATAGAGACCCAGTACTTC. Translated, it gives CASSLEYTIETQYF.

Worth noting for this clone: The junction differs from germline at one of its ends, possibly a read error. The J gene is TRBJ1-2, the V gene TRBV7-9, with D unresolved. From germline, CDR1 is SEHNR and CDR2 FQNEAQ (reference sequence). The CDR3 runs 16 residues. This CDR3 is CSSSFTERARTYGYTF. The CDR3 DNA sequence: TGTTCCAGCAGCTTCACTGAGAGGGCACGTACCTATGGCTACACCTTC. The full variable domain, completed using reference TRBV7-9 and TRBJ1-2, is DTGVSQNPRHKITKRGQNVTFRCDPISEHNRLYWYRQTLGQGPEFLTYFQNEAQLEKSRLLSDRFSAERPKGSFSTLEIQRTEQGDSAMYLCSSSFTERARTYGYTFGSGTRLTVV.

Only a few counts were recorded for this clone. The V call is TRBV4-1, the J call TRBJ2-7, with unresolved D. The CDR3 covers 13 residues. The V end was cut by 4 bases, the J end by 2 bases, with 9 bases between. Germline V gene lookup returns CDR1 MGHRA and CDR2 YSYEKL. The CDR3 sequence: CASSLQPTYEQYF. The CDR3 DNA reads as TGCGCCAGCAGCCTACAGCCGACCTACGAGCAGTACTTC.

CDR3 protein: CASTTGGSHNNEQFF. CDR3 nucleotides: TGTGCCAGCACCACGGGGGGGTCACACAACAATGAGCAGTTCTTC. This rearrangement joins TRBV9 to TRBJ2-1; the match to TRBD2 covers 8 bases. Germline values: CDR1 SGDLS, CDR2 YYNGEE. V gave up 6 bases and J gave up 5 bases; unmatched junction bases: 10. This CDR3 is 15 amino acids long.

The CDR3 loop reads CASSYGNRGLKYEQYF. CDR3 sequence (DNA): TGTGCCAGCAGCTACGGCAACAGGGGGCTGAAATACGAGCAGTACTTC. V gene TRBV11-1 combines with J gene TRBJ2-7; TRBD1 aligns across 9 bases. V lost 4 bases and J lost 4; bases outside the gene matches: 11. Germline V gives CDR1 SGHAT, CDR2 FQDESV (reference sequence). This CDR3 spans 16 amino acids.

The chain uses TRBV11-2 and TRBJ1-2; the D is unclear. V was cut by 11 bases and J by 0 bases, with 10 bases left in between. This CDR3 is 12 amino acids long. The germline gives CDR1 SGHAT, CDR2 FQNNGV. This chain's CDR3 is CAEHEANYGYTF. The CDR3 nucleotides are TGTGCCGAACATGAAGCTAACTATGGCTACACCTTC.